A single sample is the source of the 27 T cell receptor beta chains below, sequenced in a study of response to subunit inactivated influenza vaccine. From the RT-PCR reads, TCRdb called clonotypes with MiXCR, one entry per CDR3 protein. The table lists around 150,000 distinct CDR3 sequences, about 11% of them singletons. The sequencing here drew on non-naive T cells sorted from PBMCs, taken 40 to 50 days after vaccination. The source of these receptors is a man aged 50-59 years who received an inactivated influenza vaccine.

The chain couples TRBV27 to TRBJ2-2; the D is unclear. The CDR3 consists of 13 residues. Deletions cut 5 bases from V and 4 bases from J, with 8 bases between. Germline values: CDR1 MNHEY, CDR2 SMNVEV (reference sequence). The CDR3 region is CASSRPSTGELFF. The CDR3 bases are TGTGCCAGCAGTCGGCCTTCCACCGGGGAGCTGTTTTTT.

This clonotype was counted at least ten times. This chain links TRBV5-1 with TRBJ2-1; 7 nucleotides match TRBD2. CDR1 and CDR2 from the germline V gene are SGHRS and YFSETQ. The trim removed 0 bases at V and 8 bases at J, leaving 14 bases unmatched. This CDR3 has 17 residues. The CDR3: CASSLGAGLLGTDEQFF. CDR3 coding DNA: TGCGCCAGCAGCTTGGGAGCGGGGCTTCTCGGTACGGATGAGCAGTTCTTC.

In its sample, this clonotype was seen many times. The chain recombines TRBV7-2 with TRBJ2-3; D is possibly TRBD2 (6 bases). The V gene's germline CDR1 is SGHTA and CDR2 FQGNSA. The ends were cut back, 2 bases at V and 9 bases at J, with 15 bases in the middle. The CDR3 contains 14 residues. CDR3 in amino acids: CASSLFQEGGTQYF. CDR3 sequence (DNA): TGTGCCAGCAGCTTATTCCAGGAGGGCGGGACGCAGTATTTT. The entire variable domain, with the rest obtained from reference TRBV7-2 and TRBJ2-3, is as follows: GAGVSQSPSNKVTEKGKDVELRCDPISGHTALYWYRQSLGQGLEFLIYFQGNSAPDKSGLPSDRFSAERTGGSVSTLTIQRTQQEDSAVYLCASSLFQEGGTQYFGPGTRLTVL.

In this sample, this clonotype turned up many times. The genes are TRBV4-3 and TRBJ2-3, with unresolved D. The germline V gene encodes CDR1 LGHNA and CDR2 YSLEER. CDR3 length: 14 amino acids. The V gene lost 0 bases and the J gene lost 3 bases, with 7 bases spanning the gap. In DNA, the CDR3 is TGCGCCAGCAGCCAAGATCTGAATACAGATACGCAGTATTTT. This translates into CASSQDLNTDTQYF.

This clonotype was seen repeatedly, ten times or more. This chain joins TRBV12-3 or TRBV12-4 and TRBJ1-1; 7 bases are a match to TRBD1. The CDR3 runs 14 residues. V shed 7 bases, J shed 9 bases, and the junction held 14 bases outside the gene matches. CDR3 loop: CASTQRPGTEQAFF. The CDR3 DNA reads TGTGCCAGCACCCAGAGGCCCGGGACAGAACAAGCTTTCTTT.

The chain links TRBV5-1 to TRBJ1-1, with D hard to call. Germline lookup yields CDR1 SGHRS and CDR2 YFSETQ. The V and J ends lost 0 bases and 4 bases respectively, with 7 bases between them. The CDR3 is 13 amino acids. CDR3 DNA sequence: TGCGCCAGCAGCTTGGCAGCCCGCACTGAAGCTTTCTTT. Translated: CASSLAARTEAFF.

This clonotype was seen a few times. V is TRBV19 and J is TRBJ2-7; D unresolved. Trimming removed 1 base from V and 0 bases from J, with 10 bases in between. CDR3 length: 15 residues. Germline CDR1 is LNHDA and CDR2 is SQIVND (reference sequence). CDR3 in DNA: TGTGCCAGTAGTATAGGGCCGTTCCGCTCCTACGAGCAGTACTTC. This translates into CASSIGPFRSYEQYF.

A note on this clonotype: The junction differs from germline at one of its ends, possibly a read error. This chain joins TRBV4-2 and TRBJ2-1; 7 bases map to TRBD2. The length of the CDR3 is 16 residues. CDR1 is LGHNA, CDR2 YNFKEQ, per germline. The chain's CDR3 is CANSQESSGSYNEQFF. CDR3 bases: TGTGCCAACAGCCAAGAATCTAGCGGTTCCTACAATGAGCAGTTCTTC.

The rearrangement uses TRBV3-1 and TRBJ1-4, with 12 bases lining up with TRBD1. This CDR3 has 16 amino acids. Per germline, CDR1 LGHDT and CDR2 YNNKEL (reference sequence). V lost 5 bases and J lost 7; bases outside the gene matches: 8. CDR3 amino acids: CASSSGTGGSIEKLFF. As DNA, the CDR3 is TGTGCCAGCAGCTCCGGGACAGGGGGCTCGATTGAAAAACTGTTTTTT.

This clonotype was recorded a few times. V gene TRBV4-3 combines with J gene TRBJ2-1, with D tentatively TRBD1 (6 bases). Deletions cut 1 base from V and 0 bases from J, with 7 bases between. This CDR3 spans 15 amino acids. Germline V lookup: CDR1 LGHNA, CDR2 YSLEER. CDR3 DNA: TGCGCCAGCAGCCAAGCAGGGGTCTCCTACAATGAGCAGTTCTTC. Translating gives CASSQAGVSYNEQFF.

There are many counts of this clonotype. The rearrangement joins TRBV7-2 to TRBJ2-6; no definite D call. The CDR3 is 17 residues long. Trimming removed 2 bases at V and 0 bases at J, with 11 bases between. The germline CDR1 and CDR2 sequences are SGHTA and FQGNSA. The DNA for the CDR3 is TGTGCCAGCAGCTTAAGGAGCCTTAGCTCTGGGGCCAACGTCCTGACTTTC. Protein: CASSLRSLSSGANVLTF.

This sequence joins TRBV2 and TRBJ2-5; no clear D. The CDR3 is 15 amino acids. Trimming cost V 3 bases and J 1 base, with 12 bases left between them. The V gene's germline CDR1 is SNHLY and CDR2 FYNNEI. CDR3 nucleotides: TGTGCCAGCAGTGACCCGACCGGCCCCCAAGAGACCCAGTACTTC. This codes for CASSDPTGPQETQYF.

The gene calls are TRBV10-2 and TRBJ2-2; D not resolved. This CDR3 has 14 residues. CDR1 and CDR2 from the germline V gene are WSHSY and SAAADI. V lost 8 bases and J lost 0, with 10 bases in between. The CDR3 DNA is TGCGCCAGCGGGTCTGAGACGAACACCGGGGAGCTGTTTTTT. Translated: CASGSETNTGELFF.

This clonotype appeared a few times. The chain uses TRBV6-2 or TRBV6-3 and TRBJ2-1; D unclear. V was trimmed by 5 bases and J by 0 bases, leaving 8 bases between them. Germline values: CDR1 MNHEY, CDR2 SVGEGT. The CDR3 is 14 amino acids. CDR3 in amino acids: CASSVDSSYNEQFF. CDR3 bases: TGTGCCAGCAGTGTCGACTCCTCCTACAATGAGCAGTTCTTC.

This clonotype was seen many times. The chain employs TRBV7-3 and TRBJ2-2; D ambiguous. The CDR3 runs 15 residues. The germline V gene encodes CDR1 SGHTA and CDR2 FQGTGA. V lost 1 base, J lost 7 bases, and 13 bases lay in between. For the CDR3, the DNA is TGTGCCAGCAGCTTAATGGGAAACCTGGGCGGGGAGCTGTTTTTT. It yields the protein CASSLMGNLGGELFF.

This clonotype came up a few times. The chain uses TRBV29-1 and TRBJ2-7, with 9 positions matching TRBD2. The ends lost 2 bases at V and 8 bases at J; junction bases unmatched: 7. This CDR3 is built from 13 residues. CDR1 SQVTM and CDR2 ANQGSEA come from the germline V gene. CDR3 loop: CSVEMPTSGQQYF. Written as DNA, the CDR3 is TGCAGCGTTGAAATGCCGACTAGCGGACAGCAGTACTTC.

The chain joins TRBV7-9 to TRBJ2-7, with TRBD2 matching over 15 bases. Germline V gene lookup returns CDR1 SEHNR and CDR2 FQNEAQ (reference sequence). This CDR3 has 17 amino acids. V lost 5 bases, J lost 9 bases, and 14 bases stayed unmatched. The CDR3 nucleotides are TGTGCCAGCAGCACCGGACTAGCGGGAGGGCCTCATACGTCGCAGTACTTC. Encoded protein: CASSTGLAGGPHTSQYF.

This clonotype was seen only a few times. V gene TRBV6-6 combines with J gene TRBJ1-2; possibly TRBD1 for D (5 bases). Trimming removed 8 bases at V and 7 bases at J, with 8 bases between. CDR3 length: 10 amino acids. Germline lookup yields CDR1 MNHNY and CDR2 SVGAGI (reference sequence). CDR3 nucleotide sequence: TGTGCCAGCTTAGGGGTTGGCTACACCTTC. It specifies CASLGVGYTF.

This clonotype was observed a handful of times. This chain connects TRBV7-2 to TRBJ2-3, with TRBD2 identical over 8 bases. V lost 2 bases, J lost 0 bases, and 7 bases stayed unmatched. CDR1 and CDR2 from the germline V gene are SGHTA and FQGNSA. This CDR3 is 17 amino acids long. CDR3 nucleotide sequence: TGTGCCAGCAGCTTACAGAGCGGGGGCGCTAGCACAGATACGCAGTATTTT. Its translation: CASSLQSGGASTDTQYF.

This clonotype has more than one count but fewer than ten. This rearrangement joins TRBV6-2 or TRBV6-3 to TRBJ2-7; D is ambiguous. Germline V lookup: CDR1 MNHEY, CDR2 SVGEGT. V was cut by 4 bases and J by 2 bases, with 6 bases left in between. This CDR3 contains 12 residues. CDR3 residues: CASSWQAYEQYF. In DNA form, the CDR3 reads TGTGCCAGCAGTTGGCAGGCCTACGAGCAGTACTTC.

In its sample, this clonotype was seen many times. The gene calls are TRBV10-3 and TRBJ1-2; D unresolved. From germline, CDR1 is ENHRY and CDR2 SYGVKD. V dropped 5 bases and J dropped 4 bases, with 14 bases sitting between them. This CDR3 is 14 amino acids long. CDR3: CAISIRSEGYGYTF. CDR3 coding DNA: TGTGCCATCAGTATAAGATCAGAGGGCTATGGCTACACCTTC.

Ten or more counts support this clonotype. J is TRBJ1-6 and V is TRBV5-5; D ambiguous. The CDR3 extends over 16 amino acids. Germline V gene data show CDR1 as SGHKS and CDR2 as YYEKEE (reference sequence). Trimming left V 5 bases short and J 7 bases short, with 19 bases between. CDR3: CASRPDFRESNSPLHF. As DNA, the CDR3 is TGTGCCAGCAGACCTGATTTCCGGGAATCGAATTCACCCCTCCACTTT.

This clonotype has at least ten counts. V usage is TRBV7-9 and J usage is TRBJ2-2, with a weak D call TRBD1 (5 bases). Trimming stripped 3 bases from V and 5 bases from J, with 13 bases between. This CDR3 region has 15 residues. The germline V gene has CDR1 SEHNR and CDR2 FQNEAQ (reference sequence). The CDR3, as DNA: TGTGCCAGCAGCTTGAACTCCAGGGAAACCGGGGAGCTGTTTTTT. Its protein product is CASSLNSRETGELFF.

The table lists this clonotype with many counts. The V and J genes are TRBV7-9 and TRBJ2-7; D is undetermined. CDR3 length equals 13 residues. Looked up from germline, CDR1 is SEHNR and CDR2 is FQNEAQ (reference sequence). The V and J ends lost 5 bases and 4 bases respectively, with 12 bases between them. The DNA for the CDR3 is TGTGCCAGCAGCCCCCCCTCGAGATACGAGCAGTACTTC. The encoded protein is CASSPPSRYEQYF.

The V call is TRBV7-8, the J call TRBJ2-7; possible D gene TRBD2, 6 bases. Per germline, CDR1 SGHVS and CDR2 FQNEAQ. This CDR3 contains 12 residues. Deletions cut 6 bases from V and 7 bases from J, with 13 bases between. CDR3 in DNA: TGTGCCAGCAGTCCCACACGGGGGGAGCAGTACTTC. Translation gives CASSPTRGEQYF.

The chain employs TRBV14 and TRBJ2-3, with TRBD2 identical over 9 bases. Per germline, CDR1 SGHDN and CDR2 FVKESK. V gave up 0 bases and J gave up 2 bases; unmatched junction bases: 6. CDR3 size: 17 residues. The CDR3 loop reads CASSQERLAGITDTQYF. Here the CDR3 DNA reads TGTGCCAGCAGCCAAGAAAGGCTAGCGGGAATCACAGATACGCAGTATTTT.

The genes are TRBV5-1 and TRBJ2-2, with 7 bases identical to TRBD1. The CDR3 contains 16 residues. Germline assignment: CDR1 SGHRS and CDR2 YFSETQ. J was trimmed by 6 bases and V by 2 bases; bases with no gene match: 10. CDR3 residues: CASSLYLIGTAGELFF. In DNA, the CDR3 is TGCGCCAGCAGCTTATACTTAATCGGGACAGCCGGGGAGCTGTTTTTT.